Listed below are T cell receptor beta chains from one sample, sequenced in a study of spatial heterogeneity in lung cancer. Using its own MiXCR run on the 5' RACE reads, TCRdb lists one record per CDR3 protein. The sample has about 52,000 distinct CDR3 sequences; roughly 7.4% are singletons. This specimen consisted of PBMCs, obtained at follow-up. The receptors shown here come from a female donor with early-stage non-small cell lung cancer. CDR3s include the opening cysteine and the closing phenylalanine or tryptophan. D genes are given only for firm matches. The size of a clone is reported for some rows only, either as once, few or many, or as a class for expanded clones.

d_call	v_call	clone_size	j_call	cdr3_aa
-	TRBV29-1	many	TRBJ2-1	CSVEEERGAHEQFF
-	TRBV7-9	few	TRBJ2-7	CASSRISYEQYF
-	TRBV11-2	-	TRBJ2-5	CASRGWGSQETQYF
-	TRBV7-9	many	TRBJ1-2	CASSSPTDGSYGYTF
-	TRBV6-1	many	TRBJ1-1	CASPRDSSSEAFF
TRBD1	TRBV4-3	many	TRBJ2-7	CASSRETGQMTYEQYF
-	TRBV9	-	TRBJ2-7	CASNPLPDSSEQYF
-	TRBV20-1	few	TRBJ2-7	CSARDPQILHEQYF
TRBD2	TRBV20-1	many	TRBJ2-1	CSRKTSGYNEQFF
TRBD2	TRBV4-1	-	TRBJ2-2	CASSPLAGGLGGELFF
-	TRBV5-1	-	TRBJ1-5	CASSPDPNQPQHF
TRBD1	TRBV3-1	-	TRBJ1-3	CASSQAGTDNFSGNTIYF
-	TRBV11-2	many	TRBJ2-6	CASSSLRRTLSGANVLTF
TRBD2	TRBV5-1	many	TRBJ2-1	CASSLASGGVSYNEQFF
TRBD1	TRBV5-5	many	TRBJ2-5	CASSLADRGQETQYF
-	TRBV12-3/TRBV12-4	many	TRBJ2-3	CASSPESDTQYF
-	TRBV5-1	many	TRBJ1-1	CASSLPSGSEAFF
-	TRBV5-1	-	TRBJ1-4	CASSLAPSGRANEKLFF
TRBD2	TRBV30	-	TRBJ2-5	CAWSSGGETQYF
-	TRBV6-5	-	TRBJ1-1	CASTPNNMNTEAFF
-	TRBV5-4	many	TRBJ2-4	CASSLLDKNIQYF
-	TRBV5-1	many	TRBJ2-3	CASSVAGQVTDTQYF
TRBD2	TRBV11-1	few	TRBJ2-3	CASTPGLAGGPPTDTQYF
-	TRBV5-1	few	TRBJ2-7	CASSLDRVNEQYF
-	TRBV5-1	-	TRBJ1-1	CASSASYAAEAFF
TRBD1	TRBV2	many	TRBJ2-3	CASSEGQGRTDTQYF
TRBD1	TRBV3-1	many	TRBJ1-1	CASRGQGGITEAFF
-	TRBV20-1	many	TRBJ2-7	CSASHPGLYYEQYF
-	TRBV7-2	-	TRBJ1-2	CASSSYRPQNAAGYTF
TRBD1	TRBV6-1	-	TRBJ1-1	CASSEWRGRGTEAFF
-	TRBV18	many	TRBJ2-5	CASSPPNPLEETQYF
TRBD2	TRBV4-2	many	TRBJ2-1	CASSQDPAGAYNEQFF
-	TRBV2	many	TRBJ2-5	CASSGRGLVTQYF
TRBD2	TRBV5-1	many	TRBJ2-3	CASSLGSGGRTDTQYF
-	TRBV7-2	many	TRBJ2-3	CASSLVPSTDTQYF
-	TRBV5-1	few	TRBJ2-5	CASSSMAQETQYF
-	TRBV3-1	few	TRBJ2-7	CASSPLGSYEQYF
-	TRBV2	-	TRBJ1-1	CASIGQKINTEAFF
-	TRBV18	-	TRBJ2-7	CASSPGGGSYEQYF
TRBD2	TRBV6-1	many	TRBJ2-1	CASSIGLADYNEQFF
-	TRBV7-2	many	TRBJ1-1	CAREGPNTEAFF
-	TRBV20-1	-	TRBJ1-2	CSAREMRGDTF
-	TRBV6-5	once	TRBJ1-2	CASSLGAFNPYGYTF
-	TRBV10-3	few	TRBJ2-3	CAISESGGGTQYF
-	TRBV5-1	few	TRBJ1-6	CASSPVADPNSPLHF
TRBD1	TRBV7-9	-	TRBJ2-1	CASSNRDRDPHGDNEQFF
-	TRBV7-9	-	TRBJ2-1	CASAPLQGSYNEQFF